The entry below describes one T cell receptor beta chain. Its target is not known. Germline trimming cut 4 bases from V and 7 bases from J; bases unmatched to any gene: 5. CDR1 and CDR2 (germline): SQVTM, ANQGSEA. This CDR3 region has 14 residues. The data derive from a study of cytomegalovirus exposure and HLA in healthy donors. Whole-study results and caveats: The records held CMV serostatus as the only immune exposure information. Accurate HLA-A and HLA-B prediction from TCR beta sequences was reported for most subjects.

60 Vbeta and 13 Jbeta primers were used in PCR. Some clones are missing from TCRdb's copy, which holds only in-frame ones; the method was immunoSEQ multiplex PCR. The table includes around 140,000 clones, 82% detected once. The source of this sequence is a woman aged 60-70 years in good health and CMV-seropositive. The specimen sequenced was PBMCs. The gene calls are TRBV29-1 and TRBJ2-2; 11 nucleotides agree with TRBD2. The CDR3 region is CSVVLAGVNGELFF. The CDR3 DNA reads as TGCAGCGTTGTACTAGCGGGAGTAAACGGGGAGCTGTTTTTT.